Listed below are T cell receptor beta chains from one sample, sequenced in a study of identical twins. One entry per CDR3 protein results from TCRdb running MiXCR on the 5' RACE reads. The sample yields 640,000 or so distinct CDR3 sequences, approximately 6% seen once. The sequenced material came from naive T cells sorted from blood. These receptors all stem from a man between 18 and 29 years old in good health. Both conserved end residues are part of each CDR3. The order of the fields is D gene, J gene, clone size, V gene, CDR3 DNA, CDR3 protein. A D gene is named only where the DNA matches it firmly. Where a row states a size, it is once, few, many or the class of an expanded clone; other rows omit it.

D gene: TRBD2
J gene: TRBJ2-2
clone size: many
V gene: TRBV24-1
CDR3 DNA: TGTGCCACCAGTGTCGACTATCCGGGACTAGCAGCCGGGGAGCTGTTTTTT
CDR3 protein: CATSVDYPGLAAGELFF

D gene: .
J gene: TRBJ1-2
clone size: few
V gene: TRBV20-1
CDR3 DNA: TGCAGTGCTAGAGATCCCGAGGGCACCCGGAATGGCTACACCTTC
CDR3 protein: CSARDPEGTRNGYTF

D gene: .
J gene: TRBJ1-5
clone size: few
V gene: TRBV20-1
CDR3 DNA: TGCAGTGCTAGACAAGGGGGTGGCAATCAGCCCCAGCATTTT
CDR3 protein: CSARQGGGNQPQHF

D gene: .
J gene: TRBJ1-1
clone size: few
V gene: TRBV11-1
CDR3 DNA: TGTGCCAGCAGCTTATATAGGAACACGGGCACTGAAGCTTTCTTT
CDR3 protein: CASSLYRNTGTEAFF

D gene: .
J gene: TRBJ1-4
clone size: few
V gene: TRBV12-3/TRBV12-4
CDR3 DNA: TGTGCCAGCAGTTTAGAGACTTGGGGGGCGGGGGAAAAACTGTTTTTT
CDR3 protein: CASSLETWGAGEKLFF

D gene: TRBD1
J gene: TRBJ1-5
clone size: .
V gene: TRBV12-3/TRBV12-4
CDR3 DNA: TGTGCCAGCAGCCTAAAGACAGGGCTTCCCCCTCAGCCCCAGCATTTT
CDR3 protein: CASSLKTGLPPQPQHF

D gene: .
J gene: TRBJ2-1
clone size: many
V gene: TRBV24-1
CDR3 DNA: TGTGCCACCAGTCGCGCGGGAAAGGACAATGAGCAGTTCTTC
CDR3 protein: CATSRAGKDNEQFF

D gene: .
J gene: TRBJ2-7
clone size: few
V gene: TRBV4-1
CDR3 DNA: TGCGCCAGCAGGCCGGGACCTACTAGACACGAGCAGTACTTC
CDR3 protein: CASRPGPTRHEQYF

D gene: TRBD2
J gene: TRBJ2-1
clone size: .
V gene: TRBV4-1
CDR3 DNA: TGCGCCAGCAGCCAGATAGGGACTAGGGATGAGCAGTTCTTC
CDR3 protein: CASSQIGTRDEQFF

D gene: .
J gene: TRBJ1-1
clone size: many
V gene: TRBV12-3/TRBV12-4
CDR3 DNA: TGTGCCAGTCCCGCTTACGGGACATCGAACACTGAAGCTTTCTTT
CDR3 protein: CASPAYGTSNTEAFF

D gene: .
J gene: TRBJ2-3
clone size: few
V gene: TRBV7-2
CDR3 DNA: TGTGCCAGCAGCTTTCGGAATACGCAGTATTTT
CDR3 protein: CASSFRNTQYF

D gene: .
J gene: TRBJ1-2
clone size: few
V gene: TRBV29-1
CDR3 DNA: TGCAGCGCTCTATGGAGGGGGTCGCCGCGTGGCTACACCTTC
CDR3 protein: CSALWRGSPRGYTF

D gene: TRBD2
J gene: TRBJ2-5
clone size: few
V gene: TRBV24-1
CDR3 DNA: TGTGCCACCAGTGACCCACGGCGGGAGGGCCCGGGTGAGACCCAGTACTTC
CDR3 protein: CATSDPRREGPGETQYF

D gene: .
J gene: TRBJ1-4
clone size: many
V gene: TRBV5-1
CDR3 DNA: TGCGCCAGCAGCCGGAACAGGGCGGAGGAAAAACTGTTTTTT
CDR3 protein: CASSRNRAEEKLFF

D gene: TRBD2
J gene: TRBJ2-1
clone size: many
V gene: TRBV24-1
CDR3 DNA: TGTGCCACCAGTGATAGCCTATGGACTAGCCGAGATGAGCAGTTCTTC
CDR3 protein: CATSDSLWTSRDEQFF

D gene: TRBD2
J gene: TRBJ2-1
clone size: many
V gene: TRBV29-1
CDR3 DNA: TGCAGCGTTACGGGACTAGCGGGAGGGGTAGCTAGCGCTGAGCAGTTCTTC
CDR3 protein: CSVTGLAGGVASAEQFF

D gene: TRBD1
J gene: TRBJ2-1
clone size: .
V gene: TRBV4-1
CDR3 DNA: TGCGCCAGCAGCCATCAGGGGGCCCGTTGGGTCTACAATGAGCAGTTCTTC
CDR3 protein: CASSHQGARWVYNEQFF

D gene: TRBD1
J gene: TRBJ2-1
clone size: many
V gene: TRBV24-1
CDR3 DNA: TGTGCCACTGGACAGGGCCCGTACAATGAGCAGTTCTTC
CDR3 protein: CATGQGPYNEQFF

D gene: .
J gene: TRBJ1-6
clone size: many
V gene: TRBV20-1
CDR3 DNA: TGCAGTGCCGCAGGGGAGATTAATTCACCCCTCCACTTT
CDR3 protein: CSAAGEINSPLHF

D gene: .
J gene: TRBJ2-7
clone size: few
V gene: TRBV25-1
CDR3 DNA: TGTGCCAGCAGTGAAAGGCGGGCGGTATCCTACGAGCAGTACTTC
CDR3 protein: CASSERRAVSYEQYF

D gene: .
J gene: TRBJ1-5
clone size: .
V gene: TRBV12-3/TRBV12-4
CDR3 DNA: TGTGCCTCCCAGCGGTCCAGCAATCAGCCCCAGCATTTT
CDR3 protein: CASQRSSNQPQHF

D gene: .
J gene: TRBJ1-6
clone size: many
V gene: TRBV7-6
CDR3 DNA: TGTGCCAGCAGGGGGGGGGTAGCGAATTCACCCCTCCACTTT
CDR3 protein: CASRGGVANSPLHF

D gene: .
J gene: TRBJ2-1
clone size: few
V gene: TRBV4-3
CDR3 DNA: TGCGCCAGCAGCCAAGAGGCGGGATTGGGAAATGAGCAGTTCTTC
CDR3 protein: CASSQEAGLGNEQFF

D gene: TRBD1
J gene: TRBJ2-3
clone size: many
V gene: TRBV11-3
CDR3 DNA: TGTGCCAGCAGCTCCGGGACAGGGAGCGCAGATACGCAGTATTTT
CDR3 protein: CASSSGTGSADTQYF

D gene: .
J gene: TRBJ2-3
clone size: many
V gene: TRBV27
CDR3 DNA: TGTGCCAGCGGCCCCGGCCCCGAGGCAGATACGCAGTATTTT
CDR3 protein: CASGPGPEADTQYF

D gene: TRBD1
J gene: TRBJ2-1
clone size: many
V gene: TRBV5-1
CDR3 DNA: TGCGCCAGCACCAATCCGGGACAGGGGAGAGGTGAGCAGTTCTTC
CDR3 protein: CASTNPGQGRGEQFF

D gene: .
J gene: TRBJ1-2
clone size: many
V gene: TRBV7-9
CDR3 DNA: TGTGCCAGCAGCTCCACAGGTGGCTACACCTTC
CDR3 protein: CASSSTGGYTF

D gene: .
J gene: TRBJ2-3
clone size: .
V gene: TRBV7-2
CDR3 DNA: TGTGCCAGCAGCTTAGCGGGGGCTAGCAGCGATACGCAGTATTTT
CDR3 protein: CASSLAGASSDTQYF

D gene: .
J gene: TRBJ2-6
clone size: many
V gene: TRBV4-3
CDR3 DNA: TGCGCCAGCAGCCAAGATAGTCCAGGCCCTGGGGCCAACGTCCTGACTTTC
CDR3 protein: CASSQDSPGPGANVLTF

D gene: .
J gene: TRBJ2-3
clone size: many
V gene: TRBV7-6
CDR3 DNA: TGTGCCAGCAGCTTAAAAGTGGCATCACCCACAGATACGCAGTATTTT
CDR3 protein: CASSLKVASPTDTQYF

D gene: .
J gene: TRBJ1-1
clone size: many
V gene: TRBV5-1
CDR3 DNA: TGCGCCAGCAGCTTGCTACCTACAGTGAACACTGAAGCTTTCTTT
CDR3 protein: CASSLLPTVNTEAFF

D gene: .
J gene: TRBJ1-2
clone size: many
V gene: TRBV12-3/TRBV12-4
CDR3 DNA: TGTGCCAGCAGTTTGAGGGGCACCTATGGCTACACCTTC
CDR3 protein: CASSLRGTYGYTF

D gene: TRBD1
J gene: TRBJ1-2
clone size: many
V gene: TRBV5-1
CDR3 DNA: TGCGCCAGCAGCGCCTCCGGGACAGCGAACTATGGCTACACCTTC
CDR3 protein: CASSASGTANYGYTF

D gene: .
J gene: TRBJ2-7
clone size: many
V gene: TRBV6-2/TRBV6-3
CDR3 DNA: TGTGCCAGCCTGAACGACGTGCGGGCCTACGAGCAGTACTTC
CDR3 protein: CASLNDVRAYEQYF

D gene: .
J gene: TRBJ2-5
clone size: many
V gene: TRBV4-1
CDR3 DNA: TGCGCCAGCAGCCAAGACCGAACAGTCCCGGAGACCCAGTACTTC
CDR3 protein: CASSQDRTVPETQYF

D gene: .
J gene: TRBJ2-3
clone size: few
V gene: TRBV10-3
CDR3 DNA: TGTGCCATCAGTGAGTCATCCGGTTTTGGAGATACGCAGTATTTT
CDR3 protein: CAISESSGFGDTQYF

D gene: TRBD2
J gene: TRBJ2-1
clone size: .
V gene: TRBV11-2
CDR3 DNA: TGTGCCAGCAGCCGAGTCACTAGCGGGAGCTCCTACAATGAGCAGTTCTTC
CDR3 protein: CASSRVTSGSSYNEQFF

D gene: TRBD2
J gene: TRBJ2-3
clone size: many
V gene: TRBV29-1
CDR3 DNA: TGCAGCGACCGAGGACTAGCGGGCACAGATACGCAGTATTTT
CDR3 protein: CSDRGLAGTDTQYF

D gene: .
J gene: TRBJ2-1
clone size: many
V gene: TRBV24-1
CDR3 DNA: TGTGCCACCAGTGGAGTCTCCTACAATGAGCAGTTCTTC
CDR3 protein: CATSGVSYNEQFF